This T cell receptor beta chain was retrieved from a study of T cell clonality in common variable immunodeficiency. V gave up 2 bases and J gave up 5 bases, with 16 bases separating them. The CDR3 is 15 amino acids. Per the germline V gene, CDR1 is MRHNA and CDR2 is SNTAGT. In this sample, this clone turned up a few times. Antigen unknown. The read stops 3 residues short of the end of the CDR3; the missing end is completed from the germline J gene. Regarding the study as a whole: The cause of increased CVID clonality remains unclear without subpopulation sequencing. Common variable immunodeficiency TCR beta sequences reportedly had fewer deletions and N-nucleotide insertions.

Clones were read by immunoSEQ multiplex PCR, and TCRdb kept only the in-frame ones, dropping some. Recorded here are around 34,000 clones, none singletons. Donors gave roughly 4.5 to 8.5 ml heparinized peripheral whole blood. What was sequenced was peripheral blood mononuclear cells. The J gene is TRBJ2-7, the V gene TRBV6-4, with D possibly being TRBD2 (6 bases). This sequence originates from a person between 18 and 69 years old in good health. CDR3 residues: CASSDRKAGRHEQYF. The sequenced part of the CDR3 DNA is TGTGCCAGCAGTGACCGGAAGGCAGGGAGGCACGAG.